Each of the 26 T cell receptor beta chains below was sequenced from the same sample in a study of T cell repertoires in cytomegalovirus infection. Their antigens remain unidentified. TCRdb redid the calling of the reads with MiXCR, one entry per CDR3 protein. Here the sample spans 380,000 or so distinct CDR3 sequences, roughly 34% being singletons. Sequencing used cultured PBMCs, obtained from culture after CMV antigen stimulation. The source is a human donor in good health (CMV status not recorded). Some clones in this sample may be carry-over from other donors' samples.

This clonotype was detected a few times. This chain uses TRBV12-3 or TRBV12-4 with TRBJ2-7; 9 positions agree with TRBD1. V shed 5 bases, J shed 4 bases, and the junction held 6 bases outside the gene matches. The CDR3 contains 14 residues. The CDR3 reads CASSRRTGAYEQYF. CDR3 nucleotides: TGTGCCAGCAGTCGACGGACAGGGGCGTACGAGCAGTACTTC.

The chain has TRBV19 and TRBJ2-7; the D call may be TRBD1 or TRBD2 (5 bases each). Trimming removed 5 bases at V and 5 bases at J, with 19 bases between. The CDR3 runs 15 residues. Germline values: CDR1 LNHDA, CDR2 SQIVND (reference sequence). CDR3: CASSLGAVGRDEQYF. CDR3 in DNA: TGTGCCAGTAGTTTAGGAGCGGTCGGCAGGGACGAGCAGTACTTC.

V usage is TRBV7-3 and J usage is TRBJ2-3; D is unclear. The germline gives CDR1 SGHTA, CDR2 FQGTGA. The length of the CDR3 is 14 residues. V lost 1 base to trimming and J lost 4 bases, with 9 bases between them. The CDR3 reads CASSLNLGADTQYF. Written as DNA, the CDR3 is TGTGCCAGCAGCTTAAACTTGGGTGCAGATACGCAGTATTTT.

This clonotype was seen only a few times. The chain employs TRBV7-8 and TRBJ2-7, with D possibly matching TRBD2 (5 bases). This CDR3 has 16 amino acids. Germline V CDR1 and CDR2: SGHVS, FQNEAQ. V was trimmed by 4 bases and J by 3 bases, leaving 19 bases between them. This CDR3 reads CASSSYLSGPRYEQYV. The CDR3 DNA follows: TGTGCCAGCAGCTCCTACCTAAGCGGACCCCGCTACGAGCAGTACGTC.

As to this clonotype: One end of the junction fails to match germline, which may point to a read error. This CDR3 reads CASSSRSSSEQYF. Written as DNA, the CDR3 is TGTGCCAGTAGTAGCCGATCCTCCTCCGAGCAGTACTTC. The V call is TRBV19, the J call TRBJ2-7; D gene uncertain. The CDR3 is 13 residues long. CDR1 and CDR2 (germline): LNHDA, SQIVND (reference sequence).

This rearrangement joins TRBV14 to TRBJ1-3; no reliable D call. The CDR3 has 15 residues. Between the trimmed V and J ends, which lost 4 bases and 2 bases, there was a span of 12 bases. Germline V gene sequence: CDR1 SGHDN, CDR2 FVKESK. The CDR3 reads CASSRYRTAGNTIYF. CDR3 coding DNA: TGTGCCAGCAGCCGCTATCGGACCGCTGGAAACACCATATATTTT.

V gene TRBV10-3 combines with J gene TRBJ2-1, with 13 nucleotides matching TRBD2. The CDR3 has 13 amino acids. The V segment lost 9 bases and the J segment 7 bases; nucleotides outside the gene matches: 3. CDR1 and CDR2 from the germline V gene are ENHRY and SYGVKD. The CDR3 DNA is TGTGCCATTGGACTAGCGGGAGATAATGAGCAGTTCTTC. It codes for CAIGLAGDNEQFF.

This clonotype was seen more than once but under ten times. The J gene is TRBJ2-7, the V gene TRBV12-3 or TRBV12-4, with D unresolved. Trimming took off 0 bases at V and 6 bases at J, with 18 bases between the two ends. CDR3 size: 16 residues. The CDR3 DNA follows: TGTGCCAGCAGTTTAGCTGGGATTGGGAAGATACGCGAGCAGTACTTC. It translates to CASSLAGIGKIREQYF.

The chain is built from TRBV19 and TRBJ1-5, with D hard to call. CDR1 is LNHDA, CDR2 SQIVND, per germline (reference sequence). CDR3 length: 19 amino acids. Trimming pared 0 bases from V and 3 bases from J, leaving 21 bases between. The CDR3 is CASSIEHSIWVVDNQPQHF. The DNA for the CDR3 is TGTGCCAGTAGTATAGAACACTCAATCTGGGTTGTTGACAATCAGCCCCAGCATTTT.

The rearrangement joins TRBV7-9 to TRBJ1-4; D is unresolved. The germline V and J ends were trimmed by 1 base and 8 bases, with 8 bases remaining between them. There are 13 residues in the CDR3. The germline V gene encodes CDR1 SEHNR and CDR2 FQNEAQ (reference sequence). This CDR3 reads CASSLDVEEKLFF. CDR3 sequence (DNA): TGTGCCAGCAGCTTAGATGTCGAAGAAAAACTGTTTTTT.

This clonotype occurred a few times. CDR3 protein: CASSPLVENTEAFF. In DNA, the CDR3 is TGTGCCAGTAGTCCCTTGGTGGAGAACACTGAAGCTTTCTTT. V is TRBV19 and J is TRBJ1-1, with unresolved D. The ends were cut back, 5 bases at V and 1 base at J, with 11 bases in the middle. The CDR3 consists of 14 residues. The germline V gene encodes CDR1 LNHDA and CDR2 SQIVND (reference sequence).

About this clonotype: Mismatch with germline at one junction end may stem from a read error. The chain recombines TRBV27 with TRBJ1-3; D remains ambiguous. This CDR3 is built from 16 residues. Germline CDR1 is MNHEY and CDR2 is SMNVEV (reference sequence). The CDR3 reads CASSLSGTTGGTTIYF. Here the CDR3 DNA reads TGTGCCAGCAGTTTATCCGGCACTACGGGCGGAACCACCATATATTTT.

The V call is TRBV12-3 or TRBV12-4, the J call TRBJ2-4; a weak D match, TRBD2 (6 bases). This CDR3 spans 16 amino acids. Trimming cost V 6 bases and J 2 bases, with 17 bases left between them. The CDR3, as DNA: TGTGCCAGCAGAACCGGGAGACGCCTCACCAAAAACATTCAGTACTTC. Its translation: CASRTGRRLTKNIQYF.

This clonotype was observed a handful of times. V usage is TRBV7-6 and J usage is TRBJ2-7; possibly TRBD1 for D (5 bases). Trimming removed 3 bases from V and 1 base from J, with 7 bases in between. The CDR3 loop spans 13 amino acids. Germline V gene sequence: CDR1 SGHVS, CDR2 FNYEAQ. The CDR3 sequence: CASSFPGSYEQYV. As DNA, the CDR3 is TGTGCCAGCAGCTTCCCAGGGTCCTACGAGCAGTACGTC.

With respect to this clonotype: Being one base from a much bigger clone, this may be a read error. CDR3 region: CASSSESNQPQHF. The CDR3 nucleotides are TGTGCCAGCAGCTCCGAGAGCAATCAGCCCCAGCATTTT. The V and J genes are TRBV7-2 and TRBJ1-5; unclear D gene. The germline V gene has CDR1 SGHTA and CDR2 FQGNSA. The CDR3 extends over 13 amino acids. V was cut by 4 bases and J by 1 base, with 5 bases left in between.

The CDR3 sequence is CASSPLAGGVGEQFF. CDR3 nucleotide sequence: TGTGCCAGCAGTCCTCTAGCGGGAGGGGTGGGGGAGCAGTTCTTC. This sequence joins TRBV2 and TRBJ2-1; the match to TRBD2 covers 12 bases. This CDR3 is built from 15 residues. With V trimmed by 5 bases and J by 10 bases, 9 bases remained unmatched. Germline loops: CDR1 SNHLY, CDR2 FYNNEI.

This chain joins TRBV10-1 and TRBJ2-1, with TRBD2 matching 12 bases. CDR3 length: 15 amino acids. The V gene end was trimmed by 8 bases and the J gene end by 6 bases; junction bases not matched to a gene: 8. Germline V gives CDR1 WNHNN, CDR2 SYGVQD (reference sequence). The CDR3 region is CASGSSGREGNEQFF. The CDR3 region has the DNA TGCGCCAGCGGATCTAGCGGGAGGGAAGGCAATGAGCAGTTCTTC.

V usage is TRBV6-2 or TRBV6-3 and J usage is TRBJ2-2; D may be TRBD1 (6 bases). The V gene's germline CDR1 is MNHEY and CDR2 SVGEGT. V was cut by 6 bases and J by 0 bases, with 11 bases left in between. This CDR3 spans 15 amino acids. The CDR3 sequence: CASSTDRTNTGELFF. CDR3 nucleotides: TGTGCCAGCAGCACCGACAGGACGAACACCGGGGAGCTGTTTTTT.

The rearrangement uses TRBV28 and TRBJ2-1, with TRBD2 matching 9 bases. Germline CDR1 and CDR2: MDHEN and SYDVKM. V lost 4 bases to trimming and J lost 7 bases; unmatched junction nucleotides: 11. The CDR3 extends over 16 amino acids. The CDR3 coding sequence is TGTGCCAGCAGTTCGTTCGGTAGCGGGAGTATAAATGAGCAGTTCTTC. Amino acid sequence: CASSSFGSGSINEQFF.

This clonotype was seen a handful of times. The gene calls are TRBV4-1 and TRBJ2-5; TRBD1 matches at 7 bases. V gave up 0 bases and J gave up 6 bases; unmatched junction bases: 10. CDR1 and CDR2 (germline): MGHRA, YSYEKL. The CDR3 totals 16 residues. The CDR3 DNA is TGCGCCAGCAGCCAAGATCGTGGAGAACAGGGGAAGACCCAGTACTTC. The encoded protein is CASSQDRGEQGKTQYF.

This chain uses TRBV4-1 with TRBJ1-4; no reliable D call. Trimming removed 4 bases from V and 8 bases from J, with 11 bases in between. This CDR3 has 13 amino acids. CDR1 is MGHRA and CDR2 is YSYEKL in the germline V gene. Here the CDR3 DNA reads TGCGCCAGCAGCCGGGCCAGAAGGGAAAAACTGTTTTTT. Encoded protein: CASSRARREKLFF.

The CDR3 sequence is CASSPTLAGGTDTQYF. The CDR3 region has the DNA TGTGCCAGCAGCCCGACCCTAGCGGGGGGCACAGATACGCAGTATTTT. The chain has TRBV12-3 or TRBV12-4 and TRBJ2-3, with 10 bases fitting TRBD2. This CDR3 is 16 amino acids long. V lost 6 bases and J lost 1; bases outside the gene matches: 7.

V gene TRBV24-1 combines with J gene TRBJ1-5, with D possibly being TRBD1 (5 bases). CDR1 and CDR2 (germline): KGHDR, SFDVKD. Trimming took 5 bases from V and 5 from J, leaving 12 bases between them. This CDR3 spans 14 amino acids. The DNA of the CDR3 is TGTGCCACCAGTGCCGGGGCGTTTGATCAGCCCCAGCATTTT. This translates into CATSAGAFDQPQHF.

The chain is built from TRBV7-6 and TRBJ2-2; D may be TRBD2 (5 bases). The CDR3 runs 16 residues. Germline lookup yields CDR1 SGHVS and CDR2 FNYEAQ. Trimming stripped 2 bases from V and 6 bases from J, with 16 bases between. This chain's CDR3 is CASSLFSGYNSGELFF. CDR3 nucleotides: TGTGCCAGCAGCTTATTCAGCGGATATAACTCCGGGGAGCTGTTTTTT.

This clonotype has ten or more counts. The rearrangement uses TRBV7-6 and TRBJ2-1, with TRBD2 matching over 10 bases. V gave up 0 bases and J gave up 4 bases; unmatched junction bases: 3. Germline-derived CDR1 and CDR2 are SGHVS and FNYEAQ. The CDR3 loop spans 16 amino acids. The CDR3 loop reads CASSLASSGGYNEQFF. CDR3 DNA sequence: TGTGCCAGCAGCTTAGCATCTAGCGGGGGTTACAATGAGCAGTTCTTC.

The V gene is TRBV12-5, the J gene TRBJ2-1, with TRBD2 as a possible D gene (5 bases). There are 17 residues in the CDR3. Germline lookup yields CDR1 LGHNT and CDR2 FRNRAP. The germline V and J ends were trimmed by 0 bases and 0 bases, with 12 bases remaining between them. This chain's CDR3 is CASGLVLAGSSYNEQFF. CDR3 nucleotide sequence: TGTGCTAGTGGTTTGGTACTCGCGGGTAGCTCCTACAATGAGCAGTTCTTC.